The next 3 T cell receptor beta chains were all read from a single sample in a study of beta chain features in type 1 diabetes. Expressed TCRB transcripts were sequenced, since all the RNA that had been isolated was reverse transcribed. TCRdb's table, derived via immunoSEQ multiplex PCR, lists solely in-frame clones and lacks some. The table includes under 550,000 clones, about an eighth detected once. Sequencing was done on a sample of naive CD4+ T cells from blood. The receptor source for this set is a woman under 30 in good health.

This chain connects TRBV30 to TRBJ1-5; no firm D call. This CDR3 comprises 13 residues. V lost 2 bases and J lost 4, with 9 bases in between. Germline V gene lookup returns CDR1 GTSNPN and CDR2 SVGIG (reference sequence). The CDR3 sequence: CAWSYGGNQPQHF. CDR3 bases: TGTGCCTGGAGTTACGGAGGGAATCAGCCCCAGCATTTT.

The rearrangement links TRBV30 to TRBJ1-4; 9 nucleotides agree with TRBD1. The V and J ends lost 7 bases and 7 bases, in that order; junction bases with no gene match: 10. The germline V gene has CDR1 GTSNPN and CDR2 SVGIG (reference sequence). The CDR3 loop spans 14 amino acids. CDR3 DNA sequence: TGTGCCTCCACAGACAGGGGGGGAAGTGAAAAACTGTTTTTT. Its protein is CASTDRGGSEKLFF.

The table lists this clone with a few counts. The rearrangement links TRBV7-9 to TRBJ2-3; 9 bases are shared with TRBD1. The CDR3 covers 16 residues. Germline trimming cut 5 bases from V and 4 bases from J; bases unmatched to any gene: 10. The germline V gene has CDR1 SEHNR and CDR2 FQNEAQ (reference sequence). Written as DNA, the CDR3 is TGTGCCAGCAGCCCCACCCGGGACAGGGAAGCAGATACGCAGTATTTT. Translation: CASSPTRDREADTQYF.